This TCR beta chain was sequenced in a study of cytomegalovirus exposure and HLA in healthy donors. The study's findings and limits: In a later analysis, HLA-C alleles had the fewest associated TCRs, DRB1 alleles the most. HLA restriction was apparent for most CMV-associated TCR beta chains in a later analysis. The presence/absence work took it that sequencing depth was about the same across donors.

In the PCR, 60 Vbeta and 13 Jbeta primers were used. Repertoires were generated with immunoSEQ multiplex PCR, while TCRdb's copy carries only in-frame clones and drops some. The repertoire includes a few hundred thousand clones, 83% of them detected once, and approximately 1.5% sits in the top ten. The ends were cut back, 7 bases at V and 11 bases at J, with 17 bases in the middle. The CDR3 is 12 amino acids. CDR1 and CDR2 from the germline V gene are MNHNS and SASEGT. About this clone: Its antigen remains unidentified.

The genes are TRBV6-1 and TRBJ1-1; no clear D gene. The clonotype was recovered from a girl under 18 in good health and CMV-seronegative. Specimen: PBMCs. The CDR3 protein is CASTPTHLMAFF. CDR3 DNA: TGTGCCAGCACGCCGACACATTTGATGGCTTTCTTT.